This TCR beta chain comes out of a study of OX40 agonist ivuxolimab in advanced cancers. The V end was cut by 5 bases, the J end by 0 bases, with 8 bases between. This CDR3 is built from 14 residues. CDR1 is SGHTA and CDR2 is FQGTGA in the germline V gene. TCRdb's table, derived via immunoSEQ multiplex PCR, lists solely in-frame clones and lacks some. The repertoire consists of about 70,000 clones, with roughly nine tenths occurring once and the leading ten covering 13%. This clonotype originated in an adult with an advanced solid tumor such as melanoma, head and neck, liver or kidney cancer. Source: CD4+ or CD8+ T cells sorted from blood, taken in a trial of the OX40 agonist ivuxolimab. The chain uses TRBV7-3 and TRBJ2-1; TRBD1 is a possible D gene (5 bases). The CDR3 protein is CASSPDSSYNEQFF. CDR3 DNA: TGTGCCAGCAGCCCCGACAGCTCCTACAATGAGCAGTTCTTC.